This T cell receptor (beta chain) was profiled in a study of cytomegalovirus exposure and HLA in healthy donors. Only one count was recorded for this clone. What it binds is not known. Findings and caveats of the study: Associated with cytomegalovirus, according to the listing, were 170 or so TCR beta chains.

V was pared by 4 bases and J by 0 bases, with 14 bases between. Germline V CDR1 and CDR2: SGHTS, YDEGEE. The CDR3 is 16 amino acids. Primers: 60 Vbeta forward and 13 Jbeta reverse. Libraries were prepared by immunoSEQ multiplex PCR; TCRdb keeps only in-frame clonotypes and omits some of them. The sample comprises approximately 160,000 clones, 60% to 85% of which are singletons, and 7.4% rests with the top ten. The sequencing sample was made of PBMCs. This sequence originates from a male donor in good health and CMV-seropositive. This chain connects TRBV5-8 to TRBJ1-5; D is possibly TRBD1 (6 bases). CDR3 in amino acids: CASSPGQHDSNQPQHF. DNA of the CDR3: TGTGCCAGCAGCCCAGGACAGCATGATAGCAATCAGCCCCAGCATTTT.